This is a list of T cell receptor beta chains from one sample in a study of spatial heterogeneity in lung cancer. TCRdb analysed the 5' RACE reads with MiXCR anew, one entry per CDR3 protein. The profile shows 24,000 or so distinct CDR3 sequences, roughly 3% of them singletons. Source: PBMCs, taken at surgery. The source of these receptors is a female donor with early-stage non-small cell lung cancer. The CDR3 runs from the conserved cysteine through the conserved F or W. Fields, in order: D gene, V gene, J gene, clone size, CDR3 DNA, CDR3 protein. The D gene is left open where the match is weak. Rows may omit the clone size; those that give it use once, few, many or a size class.

>TRBD2|TRBV29-1|TRBJ2-3|many
TGCAGCGTTGAAGGGGCTAGCGGGAGTTTTTATACGCAGTATTTT
CSVEGASGSFYTQYF
>NA|TRBV2|TRBJ2-7|few
TGTGCCAGCAGTGAATTGATAGGAAAGGTTTCCATCCTCGAGCAGTACTTC
CASSELIGKVSILEQYF
>TRBD1|TRBV4-1|TRBJ2-7|many
TGCGCCAGCAGCCCTTTAGGTGGACAGGGGGCAGTAGGAAGCGAGCAGTACTTC
CASSPLGGQGAVGSEQYF
>NA|TRBV7-9|TRBJ2-7|many
TGTGCCAGCAGCTTATCCCACGAGCAGTACTTC
CASSLSHEQYF
>TRBD1|TRBV10-3|TRBJ1-6|medium-sized
TGTGCCATCAGGGGGACAGGGGATAATTCACCCCTCCACTTT
CAIRGTGDNSPLHF
>NA|TRBV7-9|TRBJ1-1|many
TGTGCCAGCAGCTTCACCACAGGGCCTGAAGCTTTCTTT
CASSFTTGPEAFF
>TRBD1|TRBV2|TRBJ1-6|few
TGTGCCAGCACCCTCGAGGGGACAGGGGGCATATCCCTCCACTTT
CASTLEGTGGISLHF
>TRBD2|TRBV20-1|TRBJ2-3|NA
TGCAGTGCTAGGAGGACGGCTAGCGGAATCACAGATACGCAGTATTTT
CSARRTASGITDTQYF
>NA|TRBV5-6|TRBJ2-4|many
TGTGCCAGCAGCTTCTGGAGGGACGGGGCCAAAAACATTCAGTACTTC
CASSFWRDGAKNIQYF
>NA|TRBV5-4|TRBJ1-1|NA
TGTGCCAGCAGCCCGCAGGGACGGCCGAACACTGAAGCTTTCTTT
CASSPQGRPNTEAFF
>NA|TRBV6-1|TRBJ2-2|NA
TGTGCCAGCAGTGCGCCCAGAGGACCAAGACAATCCACCGGGGAGCTGTTTTTT
CASSAPRGPRQSTGELFF
>NA|TRBV28|TRBJ1-1|many
TGTGCCAGCAGTTTAACGGCACGAAGACGGGTCACTGAAGCTTTCTTT
CASSLTARRRVTEAFF
>NA|TRBV27|TRBJ2-5|many
TGTGCCAGCAGTTTTCCAGGCCAAGAGACCCAGTACTTC
CASSFPGQETQYF
>NA|TRBV18|TRBJ1-5|few
TGTGCCAGCTCAGTCGGTTGGGGTCAGCCCCAGCATTTT
CASSVGWGQPQHF
>TRBD2|TRBV2|TRBJ2-7|NA
TGTGTCAGCAGTGGGGGAGGGGTCGACGGCAGGAGCTCCTACGAGCAGTACTTC
CVSSGGGVDGRSSYEQYF
>TRBD1|TRBV7-9|TRBJ1-4|many
TGTGCCAGCAGCACGGGACAGGGAAATCGGGCTCTTGATGAAAAACTGTTTTTT
CASSTGQGNRALDEKLFF
>NA|TRBV3-1|TRBJ1-2|many
TGTGCCAGCAGCCGACAGGACCGGACGGACTATGGCTACACCTTC
CASSRQDRTDYGYTF
>NA|TRBV5-1|TRBJ2-7|many
TGCGCCAGCGGGGATCATACAGCGTCCTACGAGCAGTACTTC
CASGDHTASYEQYF
>NA|TRBV6-5|TRBJ2-7|many
TGTGCCAGCAGTTACGGCAGGGCCTACGAGCAGTACTTC
CASSYGRAYEQYF
>TRBD2|TRBV2|TRBJ2-3|many
TGTGCCAGCAGGGGACTAGTGGGCACAGATACGCAGTATTTT
CASRGLVGTDTQYF
>NA|TRBV5-1|TRBJ2-4|many
TGCGCCAGCAGCCCCTCGGGCTCCGTCGCCAAAAACATTCAGTACTTC
CASSPSGSVAKNIQYF
>TRBD2|TRBV19|TRBJ2-1|many
TGTGCCAGTAGTATCGGACTAGCGGGGTACAATGAGCAGTTCTTC
CASSIGLAGYNEQFF
>NA|TRBV7-2|TRBJ1-4|many
TGTGCCAGCACAGGGCTGCGGGAAAAACTGTTTTTT
CASTGLREKLFF
>NA|TRBV10-2|TRBJ2-7|many
TGCGCCAGCAGGGAGGGGACTTCATCGGGGGAGCAGTACTTC
CASREGTSSGEQYF
>NA|TRBV2|TRBJ1-1|few
TGTGCCAGCAGTGAAGCTTGGGGGACAAACACTGAAGCTTTCTTT
CASSEAWGTNTEAFF
>NA|TRBV18|TRBJ2-1|many
TGTGCCAGCTCACCAAGTATGCGGACTGAGCAGTTCTTC
CASSPSMRTEQFF
>TRBD2|TRBV20-1|TRBJ2-7|NA
TGCAGTGCTAGAGACGGGACTAGCGGTCTTTCTTCCTACGAGCAGTACTTC
CSARDGTSGLSSYEQYF
>TRBD2|TRBV6-2/TRBV6-3|TRBJ2-7|NA
TGTGCCAGCAGTCCTCCTAGCGGGGGGTCCTACGAGCAGTACTTC
CASSPPSGGSYEQYF
>NA|TRBV28|TRBJ1-2|many
TGTGCCAGCAGTAAAGGGGAGACTACAATCTCCTATGGCTACACCTTC
CASSKGETTISYGYTF
>TRBD2|TRBV24-1|TRBJ2-3|many
TGTGCCACCAGTGACCCCGGGACTAGCGAGGCAGATACGCAGTATTTT
CATSDPGTSEADTQYF
>NA|TRBV7-3|TRBJ2-5|many
TGTGCCAGCGCAAAGTGGCGGGCGGAGACCCAGTACTTC
CASAKWRAETQYF
>TRBD2|TRBV15|TRBJ2-3|many
TGTGCCACCAGCAGAGGTCCCCTATCTGCTAGCGGGCGGGATTCAGATACGCAGTATTTT
CATSRGPLSASGRDSDTQYF
>NA|TRBV4-2|TRBJ2-1|many
TGTGCCAGCAGCCAAGGAGCGCCGGGGGGCGAGCAGTTCTTC
CASSQGAPGGEQFF
>NA|TRBV5-6|TRBJ2-1|few
TGTGCCAGCAGCTCCGGACGTAGTGAGCAGTTCTTC
CASSSGRSEQFF
>TRBD2|TRBV7-3|TRBJ2-1|many
TGTGCCAGCAGCTTAAGAAGCTTGGCTAGCGGGAGTGATGAGCAGTTCTTC
CASSLRSLASGSDEQFF
>NA|TRBV5-1|TRBJ1-3|NA
TGCGCCAGCGCGGGCACCTCTGGAAACACCATATATTTT
CASAGTSGNTIYF
>NA|TRBV11-2|TRBJ2-1|many
TGTGCCAGCAGCTTAGAAAGTCGGGGGACCCATCGGGATGAGCAGTTCTTC
CASSLESRGTHRDEQFF
>TRBD1|TRBV20-1|TRBJ2-7|many
TGCAGTGGAAAGGGGGACAGAAAGTACGAGCAGTACTTC
CSGKGDRKYEQYF
>NA|TRBV6-1|TRBJ1-5|many
TGTGCCAGCAGCCCTCGCAAAGGAAATAGCAATCAGCCCCAGCATTTT
CASSPRKGNSNQPQHF
>NA|TRBV3-1|TRBJ1-6|many
TGTGCCAGCAGCCAGGGTAGCGGTTCCTCCTATAATTCACCCCTCCACTTT
CASSQGSGSSYNSPLHF
>NA|TRBV30|TRBJ1-4|few
TGTGCCTGGAGCAGTAATGAAAAACTGTTTTTT
CAWSSNEKLFF
>NA|TRBV27|TRBJ1-5|many
TGTGCCAGCAGTTTTGGCAGGGCTAAGCCCCAGCATTTT
CASSFGRAKPQHF
>NA|TRBV28|TRBJ2-7|many
TGTGCCAGCAGTAGGACGGACTCCTACGAGCAGTACTTC
CASSRTDSYEQYF
>TRBD2|TRBV7-3|TRBJ2-3|many
TGTGCCAGCAGCCCCGGGACTAGCGGGGCCGCTTTGTTAGATACGCAGTATTTT
CASSPGTSGAALLDTQYF
>NA|TRBV24-1|TRBJ2-1|many
TGTGCCACCAGTGAGCAGCTTGAGCAGTTCTTC
CATSEQLEQFF
>TRBD1|TRBV3-1|TRBJ2-2|many
TGTGCCAGCAGCCAAGATTGGCCGGGACAGATCAACACCGGGGAGCTGTTTTTT
CASSQDWPGQINTGELFF
>TRBD1|TRBV28|TRBJ2-5|many
TGTGCCAGCAGTCCTACGGGACAGACCCAAGAGACCCAGTACTTC
CASSPTGQTQETQYF
>NA|TRBV5-1|TRBJ1-2|many
TGCGCCAGCAGCACACCGACACACCGTGGTGACTATGGCTACACCTTC
CASSTPTHRGDYGYTF
>NA|TRBV9|TRBJ2-5|many
TGTGCCAGCAGCGTAGAAGGGCTAGACCAAGAGACCCAGTACTTC
CASSVEGLDQETQYF
>NA|TRBV18|TRBJ1-6|many
TGTGCCAGCTCACCAGTGCCAAATAATTCACCCCTCCACTTT
CASSPVPNNSPLHF
>TRBD2|TRBV10-1|TRBJ2-1|few
TGCGCCAGCAGTGACGGGTTTAGCGGGAGTATTTATGAGCAGTTCTTC
CASSDGFSGSIYEQFF
>TRBD2|TRBV25-1|TRBJ2-7|few
TGTGCCAGCAGTTATAGCGGGGGTTACGAGCAGTACTTC
CASSYSGGYEQYF
>NA|TRBV6-5|TRBJ2-5|many
TGTGCCAGCAGTTGGCGGAGTCAAGGGACCCAGTACTTC
CASSWRSQGTQYF
>TRBD2|TRBV12-3/TRBV12-4|TRBJ2-1|many
TGTGCCAGCAGGGCCCGACGGGAGGCAAACAATGAGCAGTTCTTC
CASRARREANNEQFF